This TCR beta chain was documented in a study of CD8 T cells in ankylosing spondylitis. Broader study findings: Typical of ankylosing spondylitis blood, it appeared, was a TCR beta motif of eight highly homologous variants.

Quantitative 5'-RACE was performed with molecular barcodes, and it yielded the TCR beta libraries. TCRdb re-called the 5' RACE reads through MiXCR, storing one row per CDR3 protein. The table lists fewer than 500,000 distinct CDR3 sequences, around 20% of them singletons. This clonotype came up a few times. Its specificity is unknown. The CDR3 covers 15 residues. Per the germline V gene, CDR1 is MNHEY and CDR2 is SVGAGI. Trimming cost V 2 bases and J 3 bases; bases outside gene matches: 4. The sequencing sample was made of blood, either unsorted or a sorted T cell fraction (not recorded which). The rearrangement links TRBV6-5 to TRBJ2-3; 8 bases map to TRBD2. This sequence originates from a male donor with ankylosing spondylitis. CDR3 protein: CASSYGAGVTDTQYF. CDR3 DNA sequence: TGTGCCAGCAGTTACGGAGCGGGAGTGACAGATACGCAGTATTTT.